A single sample is the source of the 19 T cell receptor beta chains below, sequenced in a study of cytomegalovirus exposure and HLA in healthy donors. Sequencing was performed with immunoSEQ multiplex PCR; in TCRdb, only in-frame clones are kept and a portion is missing. Among under 250,000 clones listed, roughly 85% were seen once. The sequencing sample was made of PBMCs. Every receptor here comes from a woman aged 18 to 35 in good health and CMV-seronegative.

The chain joins TRBV11-2 to TRBJ2-2; either TRBD1 or TRBD2 may fit D (5 bases each). Deletions cut 2 bases from V and 5 bases from J, with 15 bases between. Germline V gives CDR1 SGHAT, CDR2 FQNNGV. The CDR3 has 16 amino acids. Here the CDR3 reads CASSLWGPSRTGELFF. The CDR3 region has the DNA TGTGCCAGCAGCTTATGGGGACCATCGAGGACCGGGGAGCTGTTTTTT.

V and J are TRBV27 and TRBJ2-3, with a weak D call TRBD2 (6 bases). The CDR3 is 16 amino acids. Germline assignment: CDR1 MNHEY and CDR2 SMNVEV (reference sequence). Deletions cut 7 bases from V and 0 bases from J, with 17 bases between. CDR3 residues: CASNPLWGTSTDTQYF. For the CDR3, the DNA is TGTGCCAGCAATCCCCTATGGGGGACTAGCACAGATACGCAGTATTTT.

This chain links TRBV27 with TRBJ1-2, with 8 bases fitting TRBD1. Germline values: CDR1 MNHEY, CDR2 SMNVEV (reference sequence). The CDR3 contains 15 residues. V lost 5 bases and J lost 3; bases outside the gene matches: 8. The CDR3, as DNA: TGTGCCAGCAGTCCTGGACAGGGATTTGACTATGGCTACACCTTC. Translation gives CASSPGQGFDYGYTF.

V usage is TRBV25-1 and J usage is TRBJ2-7; 8 bases agree with TRBD1. This CDR3 is 13 amino acids long. The germline V gene has CDR1 MGHDK and CDR2 SYGVNS. The junction had 6 bases not matched to a gene; V was cut back by 9 bases and J by 2 bases. Written as DNA, the CDR3 is TGTGCCAGGGCCGGGACAGGAACCTACGAGCAGTACTTC. It is translated as CARAGTGTYEQYF.

The chain carries TRBV4-1 and TRBJ2-1, with D maybe TRBD2 (5 bases). The CDR3 extends over 16 amino acids. V was pared by 3 bases and J by 1 base, with 13 bases between. Per the germline V gene, CDR1 is MGHRA and CDR2 is YSYEKL. The CDR3 region has the DNA TGCGCCAGCAGCCACCCGGCTAGCTCATCCTACAATGAGCAGTTCTTC. This gives the protein CASSHPASSSYNEQFF.

V and J are TRBV5-1 and TRBJ2-5; D is uncertain. The germline V and J ends were trimmed by 0 bases and 5 bases, with 17 bases remaining between them. This CDR3 is built from 16 residues. The V gene's germline CDR1 is SGHRS and CDR2 YFSETQ. CDR3: CASSLGAALSRETQYF. DNA of the CDR3: TGCGCCAGCAGCTTGGGGGCCGCACTATCACGGGAGACCCAGTACTTC. Using reference TRBV5-1 and TRBJ2-5 for the parts outside the CDR3, the full variable domain is KAGVTQTPRYLIKTRGQQVTLSCSPISGHRSVSWYQQTPGQGLQFLFEYFSETQRNKGNFPGRFSGRQFSNSRSEMNVSTLELGDSALYLCASSLGAALSRETQYFGPGTRLLVL.

The genes are TRBV2 and TRBJ1-3; TRBD1 agrees at 9 bases. Germline-derived CDR1 and CDR2 are SNHLY and FYNNEI. The CDR3 is 17 amino acids. Trimming at V came to 3 bases and at J to 0 bases, leaving 6 bases not matched to a gene. In nucleotides, the CDR3 is TGTGCCAGCAGTGATCTGGGACAGGGAGGCTCTGGAAACACCATATATTTT. Its protein product is CASSDLGQGGSGNTIYF.

The J gene is TRBJ2-5, the V gene TRBV19, with D perhaps TRBD1 or TRBD2 (6 bases each). The CDR3 consists of 13 residues. Germline-derived CDR1 and CDR2 are LNHDA and SQIVND (reference sequence). Trimming pared 6 bases from V and 2 bases from J, leaving 10 bases between. CDR3 sequence (DNA): TGTGCCAGTAGACAGGGAGGACAAGAGACCCAGTACTTC. Encoded protein: CASRQGGQETQYF.

V and J are TRBV6-5 and TRBJ2-1; D remains ambiguous. The V gene's germline CDR1 is MNHEY and CDR2 SVGAGI. V lost 0 bases and J 3 bases, leaving 3 bases between the germline ends. The CDR3 consists of 13 residues. In nucleotides, the CDR3 is TGTGCCAGCAGTTACTCGGACTACAATGAGCAGTTCTTC. Its translation: CASSYSDYNEQFF.

The chain combines TRBV28 with TRBJ1-5, with D possibly TRBD1 on 5 matching bases. V gave up 10 bases and J gave up 7 bases, with 20 bases separating them. Germline V gene data show CDR1 as MDHEN and CDR2 as SYDVKM. The CDR3 runs to 14 residues. The CDR3 here is CATGAQALGQPQHF. DNA of the CDR3: TGTGCCACCGGGGCCCAAGCCCTAGGCCAGCCCCAGCATTTT.

This chain's CDR3 is CASSSPQEVKNIQYF. In DNA form, the CDR3 reads TGTGCCAGCAGTTCCCCACAGGAGGTCAAAAACATTCAGTACTTC. The chain has TRBV27 and TRBJ2-4, with D perhaps assigned TRBD1 or TRBD2 (5 bases each). Trimming stripped 4 bases from V and 3 bases from J, with 13 bases between. The length of the CDR3 is 15 residues. CDR1 MNHEY and CDR2 SMNVEV come from the germline V gene (reference sequence).

This clone was observed a few times. V usage is TRBV30 and J usage is TRBJ1-2; 10 nucleotides line up with TRBD1. Germline values: CDR1 GTSNPN, CDR2 SVGIG (reference sequence). Trimming at V came to 3 bases and at J to 4 bases, leaving 5 bases not matched to a gene. This CDR3 is 14 amino acids long. CDR3 residues: CAWSRDRGSYGYTF. CDR3 nucleotide sequence: TGTGCCTGGAGCCGGGACAGGGGAAGCTATGGCTACACCTTC.

The J gene is TRBJ2-1, the V gene TRBV18; 15 bases are a match to TRBD2. CDR3 length: 16 residues. The V and J ends lost 0 bases and 7 bases, in that order; junction bases with no gene match: 1. The germline V gene has CDR1 KGHSH and CDR2 LQKENI. The CDR3 loop is CASSPPGTSGGNEQFF. The CDR3, as DNA: TGTGCCAGCTCACCACCGGGGACTAGCGGGGGGAATGAGCAGTTCTTC.

This clone appeared a few times. Written as DNA, the CDR3 is TGCGCCAGCAGGCAACTAGCGGGGGGGTTTGAGACCCAGTACTTC. This gives the protein CASRQLAGGFETQYF. The J gene is TRBJ2-5, the V gene TRBV4-1, with 13 bases matching TRBD2. The CDR3 extends over 15 amino acids. Trimming at V came to 6 bases and at J to 5 bases, leaving 6 bases not matched to a gene. Germline-derived CDR1 and CDR2 are MGHRA and YSYEKL.

The chain couples TRBV2 to TRBJ2-7, with 11 bases lining up with TRBD1. After removal of 5 bases from V and 7 bases from J, the junction contained 7 bases not matched to a gene. Germline loops: CDR1 SNHLY, CDR2 FYNNEI. The CDR3 contains 14 residues. The CDR3 nucleotides are TGTGCCAGCAGTTGGACAGGGGGCGCGGGGGAGCAGTACTTC. Its translation: CASSWTGGAGEQYF.

The chain couples TRBV28 to TRBJ1-2, with D possibly TRBD1 on 5 matching bases. Per germline, CDR1 MDHEN and CDR2 SYDVKM. This CDR3 is 12 amino acids long. With 11 bases removed from V and 3 bases from J, the gap between germline ends came to 13 bases. The CDR3 region is CASSGGYYGYTF. The CDR3 DNA reads TGTGCCTCCAGCGGGGGATACTATGGCTACACCTTC.

This chain uses TRBV9 with TRBJ1-2; 9 bases agree with TRBD1. CDR3 length equals 16 residues. In germline, CDR1 is SGDLS, CDR2 YYNGEE. J lost 7 bases, V lost 0 bases, and 10 bases had no gene match. The CDR3 coding sequence is TGTGCCAGCAGCGTAGGGGGACAGGGCCCACTTAGTGGCTACACCTTC. Residues: CASSVGGQGPLSGYTF.

The J gene is TRBJ1-1, the V gene TRBV5-1, with 7 bases aligning to TRBD1. Germline V gives CDR1 SGHRS, CDR2 YFSETQ. V shed 4 bases and J 4 bases; nucleotides not matched to a gene: 16. This CDR3 comprises 17 residues. This CDR3 reads CASSGGYRGPASTEAFF. CDR3 bases: TGCGCCAGCAGCGGAGGATACAGGGGTCCGGCGAGCACTGAAGCTTTCTTT.

This clone turned up a few times. V is TRBV11-2 and J is TRBJ1-5; maybe TRBD1 (6 bases). Germline V lookup: CDR1 SGHAT, CDR2 FQNNGV. The V gene lost 1 base and the J gene lost 3 bases, with 19 bases spanning the gap. The CDR3 is 18 amino acids. The CDR3 bases are TGTGCCAGCAGCTTAGCACCCGGACAGAGCCTTTCCAATCAGCCCCAGCATTTT. Its protein is CASSLAPGQSLSNQPQHF.